The 30 T cell receptor beta chains reported below all come from one sample, sequenced in a study of radiation and T cells in renal cell carcinoma. Sequencing was performed with immunoSEQ multiplex PCR; in TCRdb, only in-frame clones are kept and a portion is missing. This table has 150,000 to 200,000 clones, roughly nine tenths appearing once. Noted time point: blood 4 weeks post-SBRT, at nephrectomy. Treatment reported: 15 Gy SBRT to primary tumor, nephrectomy 4 weeks later. This specimen was blood, taken from a patient whose treatment included radiotherapy and nephrectomy. The receptor source for this set is a woman aged 45-60 years with renal cell carcinoma.

The rearrangement joins TRBV7-9 to TRBJ1-1, with D perhaps matching TRBD1 (6 bases). The CDR3 extends over 18 amino acids. Germline V lookup: CDR1 SEHNR, CDR2 FQNEAQ (reference sequence). The V and J ends lost 1 base and 0 bases respectively, with 18 bases between them. The CDR3 loop is CASSLGMGAGLMNTEAFF. The CDR3 DNA follows: TGTGCCAGCAGCTTAGGGATGGGGGCAGGGCTTATGAACACTGAAGCTTTCTTT. The full variable domain, completed using reference TRBV7-9 and TRBJ1-1, is DTGVSQNPRHKITKRGQNVTFRCDPISEHNRLYWYRQTLGQGPEFLTYFQNEAQLEKSRLLSDRFSAERPKGSFSTLEIQRTEQGDSAMYLCASSLGMGAGLMNTEAFFGQGTRLTVV.

The V and J genes are TRBV14 and TRBJ2-3, with 9 bases lining up with TRBD2. CDR1 SGHDN and CDR2 FVKESK come from the germline V gene. V shed 1 base, J shed 6 bases, and the junction held 11 bases outside the gene matches. This CDR3 has 17 residues. CDR3 residues: CASSQGALAGPGDTQYF. The CDR3 region has the DNA TGTGCCAGCAGCCAAGGTGCGCTAGCGGGGCCTGGGGATACGCAGTATTTT.

This clone was picked up one time. CDR3 sequence (DNA): TGCGCCAGCACTCGCCAGCCTAGCGGGGGGGGCACAGATACGCAGTATTTT. This translates into CASTRQPSGGGTDTQYF. The V call is TRBV5-1, the J call TRBJ2-3; 12 bases match TRBD2. J was trimmed by 1 base and V by 6 bases; bases with no gene match: 9. Germline V CDR1 and CDR2: SGHRS, YFSETQ. CDR3 length: 17 residues.

The chain is built from TRBV19 and TRBJ2-1; 9 nucleotides agree with TRBD1. The germline CDR1 and CDR2 sequences are LNHDA and SQIVND (reference sequence). V lost 4 bases and J lost 3; bases outside the gene matches: 4. The CDR3 consists of 15 residues. CDR3 DNA: TGTGCCAGTAGTACGGACAGGGGATACTACAATGAGCAGTTCTTC. It specifies CASSTDRGYYNEQFF.

This chain connects TRBV7-2 to TRBJ1-5, with D possibly TRBD1 on 5 matching bases. V shed 5 bases and J shed 3 bases, with 17 bases lying between them. The CDR3 extends over 16 amino acids. CDR1 SGHTA and CDR2 FQGNSA come from the germline V gene. The CDR3 sequence: CASSRTERGHNQPQHF. CDR3 nucleotides: TGTGCCAGCAGCCGCACCGAGCGAGGACACAATCAGCCCCAGCATTTT.

V gene TRBV7-2 combines with J gene TRBJ2-2; 9 bases are shared with TRBD1. V dropped 5 bases and J dropped 6; count of bases not matched to a gene: 7. CDR1 and CDR2 from the germline V gene are SGHTA and FQGNSA. This CDR3 is 15 amino acids long. CDR3 DNA: TGTGCCAGCAGCGAAGACAGGGGGTTCGCCGGGGAGCTGTTTTTT. As protein: CASSEDRGFAGELFF.

In the case of this clone: The sample has other DNA sequences that encode this CDR3 too. This chain joins TRBV7-2 and TRBJ2-7; D not resolved. V lost 2 bases to trimming and J lost 3 bases, with 5 bases between them. Germline V CDR1 and CDR2: SGHTA, FQGNSA. The CDR3 spans 12 residues. The CDR3 is CASSLPGYEQYF. DNA for the CDR3: TGTGCCAGCAGCTTACCCGGCTACGAGCAGTACTTC.

This sequence joins TRBV14 and TRBJ2-7; D possibly corresponds to TRBD2 (5 bases). The CDR3 spans 13 residues. The V and J ends lost 4 bases and 4 bases respectively, with 11 bases between them. Germline assignment: CDR1 SGHDN and CDR2 FVKESK. CDR3 DNA sequence: TGTGCCAGCAGCCCCCGCCCGGGATACGAGCAGTACTTC. Its protein product is CASSPRPGYEQYF.

The rearrangement joins TRBV6-8 to TRBJ2-7; D is unclear. V dropped 6 bases and J dropped 5 bases, with 5 bases sitting between them. The CDR3 is made up of 10 amino acids. Germline CDR1 is MNHGY and CDR2 is SAAAGT. The CDR3 region has the DNA TGTGCCAGCAGGCCCAACGAGCAGTACTTC. It specifies CASRPNEQYF.

This clone has just a few counts. The chain employs TRBV10-1 and TRBJ2-5; 7 positions match TRBD2. This CDR3 is 13 amino acids long. V lost 3 bases, J lost 5 bases, and 3 bases stayed unmatched. Germline CDR1 WNHNN, CDR2 SYGVQD (reference sequence). In DNA, the CDR3 is TGCGCCAGCAGTGACGGACTAGGGGAGACCCAGTACTTC. Translation: CASSDGLGETQYF.

This chain's CDR3 is CSVDDYGYTF. The CDR3 nucleotides read TGCAGCGTTGACGACTATGGCTACACCTTC. The chain recombines TRBV29-1 with TRBJ1-2; D not certain. V was clipped by 3 bases and J by 3 bases, with 2 bases between them. From germline, CDR1 is SQVTM and CDR2 ANQGSEA. This CDR3 has 10 amino acids.

This clone was picked up a small number of times. The same CDR3 can be traced to other DNA sequences in this sample. The chain combines TRBV18 with TRBJ2-7; D is unclear. The CDR3 is 13 amino acids. V was shortened by 3 bases and J by 5 bases, with 11 bases between the two germline ends. CDR1 and CDR2 from the germline V gene are KGHSH and LQKENI. CDR3 in amino acids: CASSPPNSNEQYF. CDR3 nucleotide sequence: TGTGCCAGCTCACCTCCCAATTCTAACGAGCAGTACTTC.

The V and J genes are TRBV7-2 and TRBJ1-3; no definite D call. The CDR3 is made up of 13 amino acids. The V end was cut by 1 base, the J end by 5 bases, with 6 bases between. Germline values: CDR1 SGHTA, CDR2 FQGNSA. The CDR3 sequence: CASSLGTRNTIYF. The CDR3 DNA follows: TGTGCCAGCAGCTTAGGTACGCGAAACACCATATATTTT.

This chain connects TRBV19 to TRBJ1-5, with TRBD1 matching over 12 bases. The V segment lost 6 bases and the J segment 2 bases; nucleotides outside the gene matches: 5. Germline V gives CDR1 LNHDA, CDR2 SQIVND (reference sequence). CDR3 length equals 16 residues. CDR3 region: CASRGQGARGNQPQHF. The CDR3 nucleotides are TGTGCCAGTAGGGGACAGGGGGCGCGGGGCAATCAGCCCCAGCATTTT. The whole variable domain, filled in from reference TRBV19 and TRBJ1-5, reads DGGITQSPKYLFRKEGQNVTLSCEQNLNHDAMYWYRQDPGQGLRLIYYSQIVNDFQKGDIAEGYSVSREKKESFPLTVTSAQKNPTAFYLCASRGQGARGNQPQHFGDGTRLSIL.

The chain is built from TRBV6-5 and TRBJ2-7, with D perhaps assigned TRBD1 or TRBD2 (6 bases each). The V and J ends lost 6 bases and 3 bases respectively, with 12 bases between them. The CDR3 is 13 amino acids. In germline, CDR1 is MNHEY, CDR2 SVGAGI. CDR3 sequence reads: CASRQGLLYEQYF. The CDR3, as DNA: TGTGCCAGCAGACAGGGACTTCTCTACGAGCAGTACTTC.

The chain recombines TRBV19 with TRBJ1-1; D gene uncertain. Germline V lookup: CDR1 LNHDA, CDR2 SQIVND (reference sequence). There are 13 residues in the CDR3. With 6 bases removed from V and 1 base from J, the gap between germline ends came to 9 bases. CDR3 region: CASRFTENTEAFF. Here the CDR3 DNA reads TGTGCCAGTAGATTTACAGAGAACACTGAAGCTTTCTTT.

CDR3 DNA: TGTGCCAGCAGTGAAGTACAGGTGAGCTCCTACGAGCAGTACTTC. This encodes CASSEVQVSSYEQYF. The chain uses TRBV2 and TRBJ2-7; TRBD1 is a possible D gene (5 bases). Looked up from germline, CDR1 is SNHLY and CDR2 is FYNNEI. CDR3 length: 15 amino acids. V shed 1 base and J shed 0 bases, with 10 bases lying between them.

This chain links TRBV5-1 with TRBJ1-2; TRBD1 matches at 8 bases. The germline V gene encodes CDR1 SGHRS and CDR2 YFSETQ. Trimming at V came to 0 bases and at J to 13 bases, leaving 2 bases not matched to a gene. The CDR3 is 11 amino acids. CDR3 sequence: CASSLGQGFTF. The CDR3 coding sequence is TGCGCCAGCAGCTTGGGACAGGGGTTCACCTTC.

The V call is TRBV2, the J call TRBJ2-1; 7 nucleotides match TRBD1. The CDR3 sequence is 14 residues long. Germline CDR1 and CDR2: SNHLY and FYNNEI. DNA for the CDR3: TGTGCAGCAGGGGGACGGAGCTCCTACAATGAGCAGTTCTTC. Residues: CAAGGRSSYNEQFF.

V usage is TRBV30 and J usage is TRBJ2-7; no definite D call. The CDR3 spans 12 residues. V was pared by 2 bases and J by 6 bases, with 11 bases between. Germline CDR1 is GTSNPN and CDR2 is SVGIG (reference sequence). Here the CDR3 DNA reads TGTGCCTGGAGTTCCGTGGTCGGCGAGCAGTACTTC. Encoded protein: CAWSSVVGEQYF.

This chain uses TRBV2 with TRBJ2-7; perhaps TRBD1 as D (6 bases). The CDR3 runs 13 residues. Germline V CDR1 and CDR2: SNHLY, FYNNEI. The V gene lost 9 bases and the J gene lost 2 bases, with 14 bases spanning the gap. For the CDR3, the DNA is TGTGCCAGGGGCTGGGCAGGGGCCTACGAGCAGTACTTC. It specifies CARGWAGAYEQYF.

This chain connects TRBV5-4 to TRBJ2-4, with TRBD2 matching 14 bases. Germline values: CDR1 SGHNT, CDR2 YYREEE (reference sequence). The ends lost 4 bases at V and 6 bases at J; junction bases unmatched: 9. The CDR3 totals 17 residues. CDR3 sequence reads: CASSVTLTSGGANIQYF. The CDR3 bases are TGTGCCAGCAGCGTAACCCTGACTAGCGGGGGGGCAAACATTCAGTACTTC.

This CDR3 is CASSQTEGTALYGYTF. In nucleotides, the CDR3 is TGCGCCAGCAGTCAGACGGAAGGGACAGCCCTCTATGGCTACACCTTC. This chain links TRBV23-1 with TRBJ1-2, with TRBD1 matching over 7 bases. TRBV23-1 is labeled an ORF, and its function is uncertain. The CDR3 sequence is 16 residues long. Trimming removed 3 bases from V and 4 bases from J; junction bases left unmatched: 11.

CDR3 DNA: TGTGCCAGCAGGGATTCCGGGACAGGGACCCAGCCCCAGCATTTT. Translating it yields CASRDSGTGTQPQHF. The V and J genes are TRBV2 and TRBJ1-5, with 9 positions matching TRBD1. Looked up from germline, CDR1 is SNHLY and CDR2 is FYNNEI. CDR3 length: 15 residues. J was trimmed by 7 bases and V by 6 bases; bases with no gene match: 10. The full variable domain, its missing parts supplied by reference TRBV2 and TRBJ1-5, is EPEVTQTPSHQVTQMGQEVILRCVPISNHLYFYWYRQILGQKVEFLVSFYNNEISEKSEIFDDQFSVERPDGSNFTLKIRSTKLEDSAMYFCASRDSGTGTQPQHFGDGTRLSIL.

This chain links TRBV4-1 with TRBJ2-5; 7 bases line up with TRBD1. V lost 4 bases and J lost 2; bases outside the gene matches: 10. The germline V gene encodes CDR1 MGHRA and CDR2 YSYEKL. The CDR3 has 16 amino acids. The CDR3 loop reads CASSRATGNLQETQYF. The CDR3 DNA reads as TGCGCCAGCAGCCGCGCGACAGGGAACCTACAAGAGACCCAGTACTTC.

The rearrangement joins TRBV9 to TRBJ2-7; 9 bases line up with TRBD1. The CDR3 covers 18 residues. Germline trimming cut 0 bases from V and 1 base from J; bases unmatched to any gene: 11. Germline V CDR1 and CDR2: SGDLS, YYNGEE. The CDR3 here is CASSVADPGQGPSYEQYF. Written as DNA, the CDR3 is TGTGCCAGCAGCGTAGCCGATCCGGGACAGGGACCTTCCTACGAGCAGTACTTC.

The chain joins TRBV7-9 to TRBJ1-6; no definite D call. V lost 1 base and J lost 2, with 6 bases in between. Germline V lookup: CDR1 SEHNR, CDR2 FQNEAQ (reference sequence). There are 15 residues in the CDR3. The DNA of the CDR3 is TGTGCCAGCAGCTTAGGGTTGGCCTATAATTCACCCCTCCACTTT. It yields the protein CASSLGLAYNSPLHF. Complete variable domain (other parts from reference TRBV7-9 and TRBJ1-6): DTGVSQNPRHKITKRGQNVTFRCDPISEHNRLYWYRQTLGQGPEFLTYFQNEAQLEKSRLLSDRFSAERPKGSFSTLEIQRTEQGDSAMYLCASSLGLAYNSPLHFGNGTRLTVT.

This sequence joins TRBV21-1 and TRBJ1-2. TRBV21-1 is tagged as a pseudogene. The length of the CDR3 is 22 residues. CDR3 sequence (DNA): TGTGCCAGCAGGCGCGAAGGAGTGAAGGCAGGGCGGAGGACACCTGCCAACTATGGCTACACCTTC. It is translated as CASRREGVKAGRRTPANYGYTF.

This clone was seen ten or more times. This chain connects TRBV7-9 to TRBJ1-4; D not certain. This CDR3 is built from 12 residues. The germline V gene encodes CDR1 SEHNR and CDR2 FQNEAQ (reference sequence). The V and J ends lost 6 bases and 8 bases respectively, with 10 bases between them. The CDR3 region has the DNA TGTGCCAGCAGACAAAATGGGGAAAAACTGTTTTTT. Protein sequence: CASRQNGEKLFF.

This chain links TRBV29-1 with TRBJ1-1; TRBD1 might be the D (5 bases). The ends were cut back, 4 bases at V and 0 bases at J, with 9 bases in the middle. CDR1 SQVTM and CDR2 ANQGSEA come from the germline V gene. The CDR3 extends over 13 amino acids. The CDR3 protein is CSVGQILNTEAFF. Written as DNA, the CDR3 is TGCAGCGTTGGACAGATATTGAACACTGAAGCTTTCTTT. Supplemented by reference TRBV29-1 and TRBJ1-1, the full variable domain reads SAVISQKPSRDICQRGTSLTIQCQVDSQVTMMFWYRQQPGQSLTLIATANQGSEATYESGFVIDKFPISRPNLTFSTLTVSNMSPEDSSIYLCSVGQILNTEAFFGQGTRLTVV.